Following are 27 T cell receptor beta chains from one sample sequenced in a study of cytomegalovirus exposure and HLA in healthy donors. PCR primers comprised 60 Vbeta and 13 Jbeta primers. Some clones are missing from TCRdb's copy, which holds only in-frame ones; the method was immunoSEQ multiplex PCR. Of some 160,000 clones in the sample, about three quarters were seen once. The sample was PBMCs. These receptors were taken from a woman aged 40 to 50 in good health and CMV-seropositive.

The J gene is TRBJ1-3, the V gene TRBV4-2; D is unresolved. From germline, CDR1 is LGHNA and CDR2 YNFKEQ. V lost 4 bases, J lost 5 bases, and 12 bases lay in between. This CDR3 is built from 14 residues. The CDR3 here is CASSPGEQRNTIYF. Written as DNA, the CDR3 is TGTGCCAGCAGCCCCGGGGAGCAGAGAAACACCATATATTTT.

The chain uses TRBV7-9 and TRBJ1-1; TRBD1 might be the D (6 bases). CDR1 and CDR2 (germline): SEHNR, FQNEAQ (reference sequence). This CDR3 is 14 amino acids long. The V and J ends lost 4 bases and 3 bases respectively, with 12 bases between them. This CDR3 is CASSSSGAYTEAFF. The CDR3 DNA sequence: TGTGCCAGCAGCTCTTCAGGGGCTTACACTGAAGCTTTCTTT.

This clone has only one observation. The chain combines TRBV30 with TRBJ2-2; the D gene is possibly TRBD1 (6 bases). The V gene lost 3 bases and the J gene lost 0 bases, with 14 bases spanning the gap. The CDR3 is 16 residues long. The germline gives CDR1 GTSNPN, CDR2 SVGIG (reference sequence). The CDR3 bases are TGTGCCTGGAGGGTGCGACAGGTCTCGAACACCGGGGAGCTGTTTTTT. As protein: CAWRVRQVSNTGELFF.

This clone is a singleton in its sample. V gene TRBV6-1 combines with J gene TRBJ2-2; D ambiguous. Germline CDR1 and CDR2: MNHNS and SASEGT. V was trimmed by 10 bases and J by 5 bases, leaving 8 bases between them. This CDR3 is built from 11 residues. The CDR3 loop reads CATHETGELFF. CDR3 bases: TGTGCCACTCATGAGACCGGGGAGCTGTTTTTT.

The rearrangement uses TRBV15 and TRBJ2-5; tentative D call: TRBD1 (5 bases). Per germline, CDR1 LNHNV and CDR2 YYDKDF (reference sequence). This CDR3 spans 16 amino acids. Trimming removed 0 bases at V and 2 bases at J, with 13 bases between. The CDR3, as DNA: TGTGCCACCAGCAGAGATTCCAGGGCGTCACAAGAGACCCAGTACTTC. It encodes CATSRDSRASQETQYF.

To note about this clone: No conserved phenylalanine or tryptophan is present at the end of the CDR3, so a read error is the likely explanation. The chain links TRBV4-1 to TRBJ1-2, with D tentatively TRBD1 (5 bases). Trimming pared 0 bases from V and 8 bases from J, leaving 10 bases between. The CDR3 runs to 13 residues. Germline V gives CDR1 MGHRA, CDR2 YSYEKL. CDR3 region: CASSQEWGEGYTL. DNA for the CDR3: TGCGCCAGCAGCCAAGAGTGGGGGGAAGGCTACACCCTC.

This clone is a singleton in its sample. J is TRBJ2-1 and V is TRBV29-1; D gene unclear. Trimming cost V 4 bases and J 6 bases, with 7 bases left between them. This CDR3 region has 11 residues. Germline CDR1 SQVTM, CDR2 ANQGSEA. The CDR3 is CSVAFGNEQFF. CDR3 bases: TGCAGCGTTGCGTTCGGCAATGAGCAGTTCTTC.

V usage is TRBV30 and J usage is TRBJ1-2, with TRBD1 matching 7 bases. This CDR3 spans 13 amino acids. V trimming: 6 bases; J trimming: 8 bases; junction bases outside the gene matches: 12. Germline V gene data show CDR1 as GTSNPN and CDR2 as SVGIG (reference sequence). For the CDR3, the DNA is TGTGCCTGCCCAAAGATTGACAGGGCGGGCTACACCTTC. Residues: CACPKIDRAGYTF.

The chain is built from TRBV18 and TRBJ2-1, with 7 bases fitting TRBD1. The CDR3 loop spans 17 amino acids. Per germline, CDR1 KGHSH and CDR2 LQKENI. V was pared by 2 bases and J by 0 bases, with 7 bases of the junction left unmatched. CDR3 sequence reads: CASSPADRFSSYNEQFF. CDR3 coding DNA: TGTGCCAGCTCACCAGCGGACAGGTTTAGCTCCTACAATGAGCAGTTCTTC.

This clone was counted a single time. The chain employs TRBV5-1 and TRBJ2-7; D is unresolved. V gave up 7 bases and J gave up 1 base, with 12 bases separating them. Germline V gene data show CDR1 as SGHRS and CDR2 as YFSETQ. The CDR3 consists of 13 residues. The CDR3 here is CASSSVPSYEQYF. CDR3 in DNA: TGCGCCAGCTCCTCCGTCCCTTCCTACGAGCAGTACTTC. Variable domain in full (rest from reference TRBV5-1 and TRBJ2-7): KAGVTQTPRYLIKTRGQQVTLSCSPISGHRSVSWYQQTPGQGLQFLFEYFSETQRNKGNFPGRFSGRQFSNSRSEMNVSTLELGDSALYLCASSSVPSYEQYFGPGTRLTVT.

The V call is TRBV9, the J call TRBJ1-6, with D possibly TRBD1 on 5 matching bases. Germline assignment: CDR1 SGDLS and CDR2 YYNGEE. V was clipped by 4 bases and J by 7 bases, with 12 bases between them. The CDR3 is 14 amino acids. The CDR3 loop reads CASSPGLKNSPLHF. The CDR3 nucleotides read TGTGCCAGCAGCCCGGGACTCAAGAATTCACCCCTCCACTTT.

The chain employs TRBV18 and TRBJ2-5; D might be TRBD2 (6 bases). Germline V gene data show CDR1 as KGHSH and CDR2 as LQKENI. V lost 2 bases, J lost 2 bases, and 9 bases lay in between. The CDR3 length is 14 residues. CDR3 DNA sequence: TGTGCCAGCTCACCATCGGCGGGGCAAGAGACCCAGTACTTC. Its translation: CASSPSAGQETQYF. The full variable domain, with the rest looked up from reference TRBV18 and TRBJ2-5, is NAGVMQNPRHLVRRRGQEARLRCSPMKGHSHVYWYRQLPEEGLKFMVYLQKENIIDESGMPKERFSAEFPKEGPSILRIQQVVRGDSAAYFCASSPSAGQETQYFGPGTRLLVL.

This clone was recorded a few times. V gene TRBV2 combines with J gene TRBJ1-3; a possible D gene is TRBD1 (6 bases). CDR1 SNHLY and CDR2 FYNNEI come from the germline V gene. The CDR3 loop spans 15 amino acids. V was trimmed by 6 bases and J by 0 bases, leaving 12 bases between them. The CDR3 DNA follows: TGTGCCAGCAGGGTAGGACAGAGCTCTGGAAACACCATATATTTT. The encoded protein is CASRVGQSSGNTIYF.

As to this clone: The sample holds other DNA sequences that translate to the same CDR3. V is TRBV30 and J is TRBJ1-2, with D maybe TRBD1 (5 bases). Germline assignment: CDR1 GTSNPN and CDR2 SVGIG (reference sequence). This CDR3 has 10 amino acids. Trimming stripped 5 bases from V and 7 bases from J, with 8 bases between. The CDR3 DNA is TGTGCCTGGCGTAGGGGTGGCTACACCTTC. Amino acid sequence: CAWRRGGYTF.

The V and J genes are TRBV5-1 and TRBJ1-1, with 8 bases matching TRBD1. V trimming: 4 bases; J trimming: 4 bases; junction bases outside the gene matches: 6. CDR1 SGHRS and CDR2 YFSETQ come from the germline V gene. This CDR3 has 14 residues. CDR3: CASSVTGGSTEAFF. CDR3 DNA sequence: TGCGCCAGCAGCGTAACAGGGGGAAGCACTGAAGCTTTCTTT.

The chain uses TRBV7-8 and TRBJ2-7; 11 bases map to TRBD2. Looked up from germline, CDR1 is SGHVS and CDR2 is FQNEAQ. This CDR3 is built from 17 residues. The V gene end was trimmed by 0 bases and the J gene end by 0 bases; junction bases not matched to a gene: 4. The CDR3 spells CASSLASGGGSSYEQYF. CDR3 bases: TGTGCCAGCAGCTTAGCTAGCGGGGGGGGCAGCTCCTACGAGCAGTACTTC.

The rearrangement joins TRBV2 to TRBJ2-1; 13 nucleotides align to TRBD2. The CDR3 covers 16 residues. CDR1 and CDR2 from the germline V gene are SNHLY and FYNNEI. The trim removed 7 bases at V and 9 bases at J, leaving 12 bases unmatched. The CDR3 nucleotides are TGTGCCAGCACCGATAGTTGGACTAGCGGGGGAGGTGAGCAGTTCTTC. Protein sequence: CASTDSWTSGGGEQFF.

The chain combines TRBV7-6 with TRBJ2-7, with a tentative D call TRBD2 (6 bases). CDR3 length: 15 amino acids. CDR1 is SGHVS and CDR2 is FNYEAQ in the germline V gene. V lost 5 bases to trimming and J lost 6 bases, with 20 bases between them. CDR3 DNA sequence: TGTGCCAGCAGCGCATCTGCGGGGACCACGACCGAGCAGTACTTC. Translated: CASSASAGTTTEQYF.

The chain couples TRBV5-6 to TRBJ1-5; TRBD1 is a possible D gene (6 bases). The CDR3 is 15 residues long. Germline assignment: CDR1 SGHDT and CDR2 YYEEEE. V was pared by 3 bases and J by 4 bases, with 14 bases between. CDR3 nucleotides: TGTGCCAGCAGCTCTGGACAGCCAAAAAATCAGCCCCAGCATTTT. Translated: CASSSGQPKNQPQHF.

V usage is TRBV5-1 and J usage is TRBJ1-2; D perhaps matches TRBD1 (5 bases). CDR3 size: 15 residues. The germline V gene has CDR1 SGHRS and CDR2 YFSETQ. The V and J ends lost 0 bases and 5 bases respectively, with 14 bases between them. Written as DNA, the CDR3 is TGCGCCAGCAGCTTGGGGCCAGGGACTTCGTATGGCTACACCTTC. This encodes CASSLGPGTSYGYTF. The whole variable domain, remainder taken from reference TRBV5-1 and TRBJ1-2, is KAGVTQTPRYLIKTRGQQVTLSCSPISGHRSVSWYQQTPGQGLQFLFEYFSETQRNKGNFPGRFSGRQFSNSRSEMNVSTLELGDSALYLCASSLGPGTSYGYTFGSGTRLTVV.

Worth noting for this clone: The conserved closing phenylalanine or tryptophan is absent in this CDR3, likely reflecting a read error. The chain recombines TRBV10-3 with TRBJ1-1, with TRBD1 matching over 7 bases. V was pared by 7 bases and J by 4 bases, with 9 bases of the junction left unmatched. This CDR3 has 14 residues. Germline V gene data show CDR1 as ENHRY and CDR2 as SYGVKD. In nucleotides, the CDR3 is TGTGCCATCACCCGACAGGGTGTGTCCACTGAAGCTTTCTGT. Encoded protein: CAITRQGVSTEAFC.

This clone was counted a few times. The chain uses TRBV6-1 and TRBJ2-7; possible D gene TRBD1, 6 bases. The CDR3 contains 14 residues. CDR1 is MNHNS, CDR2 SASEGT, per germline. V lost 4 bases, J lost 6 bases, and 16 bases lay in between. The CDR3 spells CASSVGTPRGEQYF. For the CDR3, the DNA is TGTGCCAGCAGTGTTGGGACCCCCAGGGGCGAGCAGTACTTC.

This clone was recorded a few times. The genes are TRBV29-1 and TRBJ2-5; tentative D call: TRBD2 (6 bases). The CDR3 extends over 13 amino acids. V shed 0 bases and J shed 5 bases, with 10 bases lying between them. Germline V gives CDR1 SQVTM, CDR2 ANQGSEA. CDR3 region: CSVEEGGPETQYF. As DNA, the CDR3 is TGCAGCGTTGAAGAGGGGGGTCCGGAGACCCAGTACTTC.

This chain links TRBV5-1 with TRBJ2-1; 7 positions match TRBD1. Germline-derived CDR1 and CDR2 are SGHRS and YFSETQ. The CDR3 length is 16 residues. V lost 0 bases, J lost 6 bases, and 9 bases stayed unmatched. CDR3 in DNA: TGCGCCAGCAGCTTGGCACTGGGCCAGGGGGTCAATGAGCAGTTCTTC. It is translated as CASSLALGQGVNEQFF.

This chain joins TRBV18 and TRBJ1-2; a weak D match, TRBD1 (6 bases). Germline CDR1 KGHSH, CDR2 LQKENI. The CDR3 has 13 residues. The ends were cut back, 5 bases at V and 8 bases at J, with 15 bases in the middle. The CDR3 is CASSTDRNEGYTF. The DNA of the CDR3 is TGTGCCAGCTCAACAGACAGGAACGAAGGCTACACCTTC.

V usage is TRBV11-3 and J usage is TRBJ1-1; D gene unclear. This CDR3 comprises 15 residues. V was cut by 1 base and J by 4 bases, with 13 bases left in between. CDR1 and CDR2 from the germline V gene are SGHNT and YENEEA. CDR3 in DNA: TGTGCCAGCAGCTTAGGGGTCCTCCGGGGCACTGAAGCTTTCTTT. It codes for CASSLGVLRGTEAFF.

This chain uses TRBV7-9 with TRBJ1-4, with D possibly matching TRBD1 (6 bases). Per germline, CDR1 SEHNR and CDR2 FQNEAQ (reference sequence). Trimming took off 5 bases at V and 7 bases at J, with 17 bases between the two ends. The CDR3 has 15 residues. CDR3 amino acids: CASSEPTGGFEKLFF. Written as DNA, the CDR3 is TGTGCCAGCAGCGAACCGACAGGCGGGTTTGAAAAACTGTTTTTT. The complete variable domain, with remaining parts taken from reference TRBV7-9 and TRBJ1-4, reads DTGVSQNPRHKITKRGQNVTFRCDPISEHNRLYWYRQTLGQGPEFLTYFQNEAQLEKSRLLSDRFSAERPKGSFSTLEIQRTEQGDSAMYLCASSEPTGGFEKLFFGSGTQLSVL.